The rows below give T cell receptor beta chains drawn from one sample of a study of shared clonotypes between healthy human individuals. Libraries were prepared by immunoSEQ multiplex PCR; TCRdb keeps only in-frame clonotypes and omits some of them. The table lists some 300,000 clones, 70% to 75% of them singletons. Sequenced: memory CD4+ T cells sorted from blood. These receptors all stem from a man aged 30 to 45 in good health. Each CDR3 is given with its conserved first and last residue. A D gene is named only where the DNA matches it firmly. Expanded clones are given a class, and other clones once, few, many or no size at all.

size	J	D	V	DNA	CDR3
-	TRBJ2-7	-	TRBV2	TGTGCCAGCAGGTGGACGAATTTGTACGAGCAGTACTTC	CASRWTNLYEQYF
once	TRBJ2-2	-	TRBV10-3	TGTGCCATCAGAGGGGACTTGAACACCGGGGAGCTGTTTTTT	CAIRGDLNTGELFF
-	TRBJ2-7	TRBD2	TRBV27	TGTGCCAGCAGACCGGGACTAGCGGGGCCCTACGAGCAGTACTTC	CASRPGLAGPYEQYF
-	TRBJ2-5	TRBD2	TRBV5-1	TGCGCCAGCAGCTACTCTAGCGGGAGGTGGGAGGAGACCCAGTACTTC	CASSYSSGRWEETQYF
-	TRBJ2-1	-	TRBV4-1	TGCGCCAGCAGCCAAGATCTCGCTTCCGGTGTGTTTCCGTCGTACCAGTTCTTC	CASSQDLASGVFPSYQFF
-	TRBJ2-7	-	TRBV7-2	TGTGCCAGCAGCCCACAGGACAGGTTTAGCGGGATACCTACCTACGAGCAGTACTTC	CASSPQDRFSGIPTYEQYF
-	TRBJ1-3	-	TRBV7-3	TGTGCCAGCAGCTTGCTCACCCGAGGAAACACCATATATTTT	CASSLLTRGNTIYF
-	TRBJ2-5	TRBD2	TRBV6-1	TGTGCCATATTTGCGGGGGGGTTCCCCCAAGAGACCCAGTACTTC	CAIFAGGFPQETQYF
many	TRBJ1-4	TRBD1	TRBV15	TGTGCCACCAGCAGAAAAACCGGGACAGCAAATGAAAAACTGTTTTTT	CATSRKTGTANEKLFF
-	TRBJ2-3	-	TRBV5-4	TGTGCCAGCAGCCCCTTTGGCGGGCGATACACAGATACGCAGTATTTT	CASSPFGGRYTDTQYF
-	TRBJ2-7	-	TRBV6-1	TGTGCCAGCAGTGAAATATCGGGGGCTGGCGAGCAGTACTTC	CASSEISGAGEQYF
-	TRBJ2-1	-	TRBV11-3	TGTGCCAGCAGCTCCAGTAGGGGTTTTGGCCCCGAGGTCAATGAGCAGTTCTTC	CASSSSRGFGPEVNEQFF
-	TRBJ2-1	-	TRBV7-8	TGTGCCAGCAGCTTACGGCTCCTCAACGGGAATGAGCAGTTCTTC	CASSLRLLNGNEQFF
-	TRBJ2-6	-	TRBV11-3	TGTGCCAGCAGCGTGAGCGCATCTCGACAAAGTCGGGCCAACGTCCTGACTTTC	CASSVSASRQSRANVLTF
-	TRBJ2-7	TRBD2	TRBV4-3	TGCGCCAGCAGCCAAGATCATTGGACTAGCGGATACTACGAGCAGTACTTC	CASSQDHWTSGYYEQYF
-	TRBJ2-7	-	TRBV2	TGTGCCAGCGGAACAGGTGGCTACGAGCAGTACTTC	CASGTGGYEQYF
-	TRBJ2-1	-	TRBV2	TGTGCCAGCAGGGCACAGAGAACCTCCTACAATGAGCAGTTCTTC	CASRAQRTSYNEQFF
-	TRBJ2-7	TRBD2	TRBV5-6	TGTGCCAGCACCGGGACTAGCAGGTCCTACGAGCAGTACTTC	CASTGTSRSYEQYF
-	TRBJ2-7	TRBD1	TRBV6-5	TGTGCCAGCAGACGGAGCCGGGACAGGCACTACGAGCAGTACTTC	CASRRSRDRHYEQYF
-	TRBJ1-1	-	TRBV19	TGTGCCAGTAGTGTCCCCCGGACAGAAAACACTGAAGCTTTCTTT	CASSVPRTENTEAFF
-	TRBJ2-1	-	TRBV7-2	TGTGCCAGCAGCCCCGACAGGAGCTCCTACAATGAGCAGTTCTTC	CASSPDRSSYNEQFF
-	TRBJ2-5	-	TRBV28	TGTGCCAGCAGTTTGGGTGAGACCCAGTACTTC	CASSLGETQYF
-	TRBJ2-1	-	TRBV15	TGTGCCACCAGCAGAGAGGACGGGGAGGCGTTTTACAATGAGCAGTTCTTC	CATSREDGEAFYNEQFF
-	TRBJ2-5	TRBD2	TRBV7-2	TGTGCCAGCAGCTACCTTAGGGCTAGCGGGCAAGAGACCCAGTACTTC	CASSYLRASGQETQYF
-	TRBJ1-5	TRBD1	TRBV19	TGTGCCGGAAAACGACAGGGAGCAAATCAGCCCCAGCATTTT	CAGKRQGANQPQHF
-	TRBJ2-7	TRBD1	TRBV5-5	TGTGCCAGCAGTCCCGACAGGGGGCGTGCCTACGAGCAGTACTTC	CASSPDRGRAYEQYF
-	TRBJ1-2	TRBD1	TRBV6-6	TGTGCCAGCAGAACCCATGGACAGGGTGATGGCTACACCTTC	CASRTHGQGDGYTF
once	TRBJ2-7	TRBD1	TRBV7-9	TGTGCCAGCAGCCAACCAGGGGGAGAGCAGTACTTC	CASSQPGGEQYF
many	TRBJ2-5	-	TRBV5-1	TGCGCCAGCAGCTTCTCAGGCTCAGAGACCCAGTACTTC	CASSFSGSETQYF
few	TRBJ1-5	-	TRBV19	TGTGCCAGTAGTATATCCAATCAGCCCCAGCATTTT	CASSISNQPQHF
-	TRBJ1-2	-	TRBV6-1	TGTGCCAGCAGACCCGACAGATATGGCTACACCTTC	CASRPDRYGYTF